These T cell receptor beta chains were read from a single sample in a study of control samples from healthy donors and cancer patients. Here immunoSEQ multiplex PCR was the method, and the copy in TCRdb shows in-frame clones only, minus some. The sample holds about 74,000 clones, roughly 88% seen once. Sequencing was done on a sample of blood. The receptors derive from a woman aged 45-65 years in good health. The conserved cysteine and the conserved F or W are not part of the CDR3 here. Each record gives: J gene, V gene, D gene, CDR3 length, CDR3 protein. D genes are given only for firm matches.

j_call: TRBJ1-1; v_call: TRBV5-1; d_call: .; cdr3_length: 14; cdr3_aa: ASSLEEPALNTEAF
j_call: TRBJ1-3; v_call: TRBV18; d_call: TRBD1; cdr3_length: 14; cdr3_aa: ASSNNRGQSGNTIY
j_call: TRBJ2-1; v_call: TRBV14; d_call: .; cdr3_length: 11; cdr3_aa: ASSQEETNEQF
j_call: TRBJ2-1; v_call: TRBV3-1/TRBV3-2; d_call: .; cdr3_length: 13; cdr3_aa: ASSLFRDRYNEQF
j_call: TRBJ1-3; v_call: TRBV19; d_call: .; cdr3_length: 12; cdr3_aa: ASSTGTTGNTIY
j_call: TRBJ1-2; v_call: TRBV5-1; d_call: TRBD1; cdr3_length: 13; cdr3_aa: ASRKAGGGEYGYT
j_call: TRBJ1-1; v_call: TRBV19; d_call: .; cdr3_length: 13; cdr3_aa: ASSIRPTRDTEAF
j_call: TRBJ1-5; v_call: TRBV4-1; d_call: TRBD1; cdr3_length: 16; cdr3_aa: ASSQVTIGTALNQPQH
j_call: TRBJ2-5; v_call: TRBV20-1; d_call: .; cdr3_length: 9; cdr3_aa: SARVQETQY
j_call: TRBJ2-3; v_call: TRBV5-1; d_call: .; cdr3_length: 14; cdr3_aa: ASSLFAGSTTDTQY
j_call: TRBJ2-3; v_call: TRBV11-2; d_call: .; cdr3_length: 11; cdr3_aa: ASSRDLRDTQY
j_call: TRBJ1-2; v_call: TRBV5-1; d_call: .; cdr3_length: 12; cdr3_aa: ASSLEAGPYGYT
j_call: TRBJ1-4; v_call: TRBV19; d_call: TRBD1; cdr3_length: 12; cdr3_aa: ASSRDRRDEKLF
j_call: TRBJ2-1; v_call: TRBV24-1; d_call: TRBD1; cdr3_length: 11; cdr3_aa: AAGQGAYNEQF
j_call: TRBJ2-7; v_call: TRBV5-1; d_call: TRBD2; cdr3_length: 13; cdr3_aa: ASSRAPRREAEQY
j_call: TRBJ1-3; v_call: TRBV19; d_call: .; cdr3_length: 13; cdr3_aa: ASSISSLPGNTIY
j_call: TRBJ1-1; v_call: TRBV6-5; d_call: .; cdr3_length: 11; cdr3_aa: ASARYMNTEAF
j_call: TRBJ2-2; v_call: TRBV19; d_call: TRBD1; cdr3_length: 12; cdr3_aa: ASSIRQGTGELF
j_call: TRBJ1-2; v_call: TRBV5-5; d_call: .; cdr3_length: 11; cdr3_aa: ASSLSVPYGYT
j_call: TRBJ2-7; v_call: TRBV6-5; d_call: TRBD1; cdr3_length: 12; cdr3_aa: ASSYGQANYEQY
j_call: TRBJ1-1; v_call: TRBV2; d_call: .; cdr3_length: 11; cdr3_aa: ASSKDGYTEAF
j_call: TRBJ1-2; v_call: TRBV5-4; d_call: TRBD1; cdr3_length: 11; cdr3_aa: ASSLVQGEGYT
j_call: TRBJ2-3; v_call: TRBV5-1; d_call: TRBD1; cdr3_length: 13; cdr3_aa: ASSPGQGLTDTQY
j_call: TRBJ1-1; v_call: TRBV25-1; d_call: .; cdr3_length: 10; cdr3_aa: ASKGRDTEAF
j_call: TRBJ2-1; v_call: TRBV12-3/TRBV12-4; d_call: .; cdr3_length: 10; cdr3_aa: ASSFWGAEQF
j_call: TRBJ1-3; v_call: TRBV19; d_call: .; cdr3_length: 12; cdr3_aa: ASTQTGAGNTIY
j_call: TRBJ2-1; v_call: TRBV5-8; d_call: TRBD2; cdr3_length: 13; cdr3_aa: ASSLGTSSYNEQF
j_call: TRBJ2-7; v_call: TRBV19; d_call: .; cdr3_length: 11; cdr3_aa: ASSRSLSYEQY
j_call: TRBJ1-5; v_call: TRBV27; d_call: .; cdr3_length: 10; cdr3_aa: ASSFRDQPQH
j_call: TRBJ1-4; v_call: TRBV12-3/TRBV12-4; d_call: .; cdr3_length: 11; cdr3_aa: ASSLLLGQKLF
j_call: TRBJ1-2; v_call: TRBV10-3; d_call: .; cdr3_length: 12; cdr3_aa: ATTDFQANYGYT
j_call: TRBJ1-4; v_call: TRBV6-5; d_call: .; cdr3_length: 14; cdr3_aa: ASSYSRVRSNEKLF
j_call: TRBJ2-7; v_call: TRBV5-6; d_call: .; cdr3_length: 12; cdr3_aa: ASSLGKKSYEQY
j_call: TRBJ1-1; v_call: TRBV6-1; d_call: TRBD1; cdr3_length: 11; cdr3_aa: ASSENPRGQAF
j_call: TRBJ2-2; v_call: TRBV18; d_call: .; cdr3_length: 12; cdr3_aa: ASSRGQNTGELF
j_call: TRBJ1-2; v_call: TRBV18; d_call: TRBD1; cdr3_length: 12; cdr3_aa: ASSPADRNYGYT